This T cell receptor beta chain was profiled in a study of human T cells and chemical hapten exposure. Study-level information: Across the whole study, which lasted about 6 months, patients were given diphenylcyclopropenone on the scalp once a week. Once 0.01% DPC had been applied to the upper back by patch test, readings were taken at 6 days.

Per germline, CDR1 SGHRS and CDR2 YFSETQ. The V and J ends lost 4 bases and 4 bases, in that order; junction bases with no gene match: 8. CDR3 length: 14 residues. TCRdb re-called the RACE reads through MiXCR, storing one row per CDR3 protein. The sample shows roughly 43,000 distinct CDR3 sequences, 8.5% to 10% of them seen only once. Described time point: patch test 2, 6 weeks after DPC sensitization. Described treatment: therapeutic diphenylcyclopropenone sensitization with weekly scalp DPC. It was from unfractionated whole blood that total RNA was extracted. The sample was whole blood, taken in connection with sensitization to the hapten diphenylcyclopropenone (DPC). The chain is built from TRBV5-1 and TRBJ2-7; TRBD1 agrees at 7 bases. The TCR originated in a woman aged 25 to 39 with alopecia areata. Some clones in this sample may be carry-over from other donors' samples. The CDR3 bases are TGCGCCAGCAGCATGCAAGGGGGCCCTTACGAGCAGTACTTC. Protein product: CASSMQGGPYEQYF.